The subject of this entry is one TCR beta chain. What it binds is not known. At study entry, adolescents had tuberculin skin tests and IGRA screening. This sample was taken from a study of T cells in tuberculosis. About the research overall: In South Africa, adults with active tuberculosis were compared with IGRA-negative and latently infected IGRA-positive adolescents.

Findings and caveats of the study: Smaller alpha distances in active tuberculosis partly reflected shorter CDR3-alpha lengths. Cases with active tuberculosis were adults, while controls were adolescents.

Clones were read by immunoSEQ multiplex PCR, and TCRdb kept only the in-frame ones, dropping some. The sample records roughly 41,000 clones, approximately 94% being singletons. The CDR3 extends over 15 amino acids. Germline V CDR1 and CDR2: LGHNT, FRNRAP. V was pared by 5 bases and J by 2 bases, with 3 bases of the junction left unmatched. The TCR originated in a donor aged 10-29 years with latent tuberculosis or without tuberculosis infection. Some clones in this sample may be carry-over from other donors' samples. Source material: PBMCs. The genes are TRBV12-5 and TRBJ2-1; 10 bases map to TRBD1. The CDR3 DNA reads as TGTGCTAGTGGTCCGGGACAGGGGACCTACAATGAGCAGTTCTTC. Its protein is CASGPGQGTYNEQFF. The variable domain in full, with the rest retrieved from reference TRBV12-5 and TRBJ2-1, is DARVTQTPRHKVTEMGQEVTMRCQPILGHNTVFWYRQTMMQGLELLAYFRNRAPLDDSGMPKDRFSAEMPDATLATLKIQPSEPRDSAVYFCASGPGQGTYNEQFFGPGTRLTVL.